These 2 T cell receptor beta chains came from one sample sequenced in a study of graft-versus-host responses after intestinal transplantation. The data were produced by immunoSEQ multiplex PCR, yet TCRdb's version contains in-frame clones alone and is incomplete. The table shows approximately 120,000 clones, with around nine tenths occurring only once. What these receptors recognize is not known. The source material was unstimulated CD4+ T cells sorted from spleen or lymph node cells, sampled before intestinal transplant. The receptors were gathered from a human donor who received an intestinal transplant.

The J gene is TRBJ1-3, the V gene TRBV11-2; D is uncertain. Germline V gene lookup returns CDR1 SGHAT and CDR2 FQNNGV. V shed 1 base and J shed 0 bases, with 19 bases lying between them. This CDR3 comprises 19 residues. The CDR3 bases are TGTGCCAGCAGCTTAGTTAGGGCGACCCTCAATCACTCTGGAAACACCATATATTTT. Translated: CASSLVRATLNHSGNTIYF.

The rearrangement links TRBV5-4 to TRBJ2-5; D may correspond to TRBD1 or TRBD2 (6 bases each). CDR3 length: 15 amino acids. Germline CDR1 and CDR2: SGHNT and YYREEE (reference sequence). The V gene lost 0 bases and the J gene lost 2 bases, with 11 bases spanning the gap. CDR3 sequence (DNA): TGTGCCAGCAGCTTGGCGGGGGCTCAACAAGAGACCCAGTACTTC. This gives the protein CASSLAGAQQETQYF. Full variable domain (missing parts from reference TRBV5-4 and TRBJ2-5): ETGVTQSPTHLIKTRGQQVTLRCSSQSGHNTVSWYQQALGQGPQFIFQYYREEENGRGNFPPRFSGLQFPNYSSELNVNALELDDSALYLCASSLAGAQQETQYFGPGTRLLVL.